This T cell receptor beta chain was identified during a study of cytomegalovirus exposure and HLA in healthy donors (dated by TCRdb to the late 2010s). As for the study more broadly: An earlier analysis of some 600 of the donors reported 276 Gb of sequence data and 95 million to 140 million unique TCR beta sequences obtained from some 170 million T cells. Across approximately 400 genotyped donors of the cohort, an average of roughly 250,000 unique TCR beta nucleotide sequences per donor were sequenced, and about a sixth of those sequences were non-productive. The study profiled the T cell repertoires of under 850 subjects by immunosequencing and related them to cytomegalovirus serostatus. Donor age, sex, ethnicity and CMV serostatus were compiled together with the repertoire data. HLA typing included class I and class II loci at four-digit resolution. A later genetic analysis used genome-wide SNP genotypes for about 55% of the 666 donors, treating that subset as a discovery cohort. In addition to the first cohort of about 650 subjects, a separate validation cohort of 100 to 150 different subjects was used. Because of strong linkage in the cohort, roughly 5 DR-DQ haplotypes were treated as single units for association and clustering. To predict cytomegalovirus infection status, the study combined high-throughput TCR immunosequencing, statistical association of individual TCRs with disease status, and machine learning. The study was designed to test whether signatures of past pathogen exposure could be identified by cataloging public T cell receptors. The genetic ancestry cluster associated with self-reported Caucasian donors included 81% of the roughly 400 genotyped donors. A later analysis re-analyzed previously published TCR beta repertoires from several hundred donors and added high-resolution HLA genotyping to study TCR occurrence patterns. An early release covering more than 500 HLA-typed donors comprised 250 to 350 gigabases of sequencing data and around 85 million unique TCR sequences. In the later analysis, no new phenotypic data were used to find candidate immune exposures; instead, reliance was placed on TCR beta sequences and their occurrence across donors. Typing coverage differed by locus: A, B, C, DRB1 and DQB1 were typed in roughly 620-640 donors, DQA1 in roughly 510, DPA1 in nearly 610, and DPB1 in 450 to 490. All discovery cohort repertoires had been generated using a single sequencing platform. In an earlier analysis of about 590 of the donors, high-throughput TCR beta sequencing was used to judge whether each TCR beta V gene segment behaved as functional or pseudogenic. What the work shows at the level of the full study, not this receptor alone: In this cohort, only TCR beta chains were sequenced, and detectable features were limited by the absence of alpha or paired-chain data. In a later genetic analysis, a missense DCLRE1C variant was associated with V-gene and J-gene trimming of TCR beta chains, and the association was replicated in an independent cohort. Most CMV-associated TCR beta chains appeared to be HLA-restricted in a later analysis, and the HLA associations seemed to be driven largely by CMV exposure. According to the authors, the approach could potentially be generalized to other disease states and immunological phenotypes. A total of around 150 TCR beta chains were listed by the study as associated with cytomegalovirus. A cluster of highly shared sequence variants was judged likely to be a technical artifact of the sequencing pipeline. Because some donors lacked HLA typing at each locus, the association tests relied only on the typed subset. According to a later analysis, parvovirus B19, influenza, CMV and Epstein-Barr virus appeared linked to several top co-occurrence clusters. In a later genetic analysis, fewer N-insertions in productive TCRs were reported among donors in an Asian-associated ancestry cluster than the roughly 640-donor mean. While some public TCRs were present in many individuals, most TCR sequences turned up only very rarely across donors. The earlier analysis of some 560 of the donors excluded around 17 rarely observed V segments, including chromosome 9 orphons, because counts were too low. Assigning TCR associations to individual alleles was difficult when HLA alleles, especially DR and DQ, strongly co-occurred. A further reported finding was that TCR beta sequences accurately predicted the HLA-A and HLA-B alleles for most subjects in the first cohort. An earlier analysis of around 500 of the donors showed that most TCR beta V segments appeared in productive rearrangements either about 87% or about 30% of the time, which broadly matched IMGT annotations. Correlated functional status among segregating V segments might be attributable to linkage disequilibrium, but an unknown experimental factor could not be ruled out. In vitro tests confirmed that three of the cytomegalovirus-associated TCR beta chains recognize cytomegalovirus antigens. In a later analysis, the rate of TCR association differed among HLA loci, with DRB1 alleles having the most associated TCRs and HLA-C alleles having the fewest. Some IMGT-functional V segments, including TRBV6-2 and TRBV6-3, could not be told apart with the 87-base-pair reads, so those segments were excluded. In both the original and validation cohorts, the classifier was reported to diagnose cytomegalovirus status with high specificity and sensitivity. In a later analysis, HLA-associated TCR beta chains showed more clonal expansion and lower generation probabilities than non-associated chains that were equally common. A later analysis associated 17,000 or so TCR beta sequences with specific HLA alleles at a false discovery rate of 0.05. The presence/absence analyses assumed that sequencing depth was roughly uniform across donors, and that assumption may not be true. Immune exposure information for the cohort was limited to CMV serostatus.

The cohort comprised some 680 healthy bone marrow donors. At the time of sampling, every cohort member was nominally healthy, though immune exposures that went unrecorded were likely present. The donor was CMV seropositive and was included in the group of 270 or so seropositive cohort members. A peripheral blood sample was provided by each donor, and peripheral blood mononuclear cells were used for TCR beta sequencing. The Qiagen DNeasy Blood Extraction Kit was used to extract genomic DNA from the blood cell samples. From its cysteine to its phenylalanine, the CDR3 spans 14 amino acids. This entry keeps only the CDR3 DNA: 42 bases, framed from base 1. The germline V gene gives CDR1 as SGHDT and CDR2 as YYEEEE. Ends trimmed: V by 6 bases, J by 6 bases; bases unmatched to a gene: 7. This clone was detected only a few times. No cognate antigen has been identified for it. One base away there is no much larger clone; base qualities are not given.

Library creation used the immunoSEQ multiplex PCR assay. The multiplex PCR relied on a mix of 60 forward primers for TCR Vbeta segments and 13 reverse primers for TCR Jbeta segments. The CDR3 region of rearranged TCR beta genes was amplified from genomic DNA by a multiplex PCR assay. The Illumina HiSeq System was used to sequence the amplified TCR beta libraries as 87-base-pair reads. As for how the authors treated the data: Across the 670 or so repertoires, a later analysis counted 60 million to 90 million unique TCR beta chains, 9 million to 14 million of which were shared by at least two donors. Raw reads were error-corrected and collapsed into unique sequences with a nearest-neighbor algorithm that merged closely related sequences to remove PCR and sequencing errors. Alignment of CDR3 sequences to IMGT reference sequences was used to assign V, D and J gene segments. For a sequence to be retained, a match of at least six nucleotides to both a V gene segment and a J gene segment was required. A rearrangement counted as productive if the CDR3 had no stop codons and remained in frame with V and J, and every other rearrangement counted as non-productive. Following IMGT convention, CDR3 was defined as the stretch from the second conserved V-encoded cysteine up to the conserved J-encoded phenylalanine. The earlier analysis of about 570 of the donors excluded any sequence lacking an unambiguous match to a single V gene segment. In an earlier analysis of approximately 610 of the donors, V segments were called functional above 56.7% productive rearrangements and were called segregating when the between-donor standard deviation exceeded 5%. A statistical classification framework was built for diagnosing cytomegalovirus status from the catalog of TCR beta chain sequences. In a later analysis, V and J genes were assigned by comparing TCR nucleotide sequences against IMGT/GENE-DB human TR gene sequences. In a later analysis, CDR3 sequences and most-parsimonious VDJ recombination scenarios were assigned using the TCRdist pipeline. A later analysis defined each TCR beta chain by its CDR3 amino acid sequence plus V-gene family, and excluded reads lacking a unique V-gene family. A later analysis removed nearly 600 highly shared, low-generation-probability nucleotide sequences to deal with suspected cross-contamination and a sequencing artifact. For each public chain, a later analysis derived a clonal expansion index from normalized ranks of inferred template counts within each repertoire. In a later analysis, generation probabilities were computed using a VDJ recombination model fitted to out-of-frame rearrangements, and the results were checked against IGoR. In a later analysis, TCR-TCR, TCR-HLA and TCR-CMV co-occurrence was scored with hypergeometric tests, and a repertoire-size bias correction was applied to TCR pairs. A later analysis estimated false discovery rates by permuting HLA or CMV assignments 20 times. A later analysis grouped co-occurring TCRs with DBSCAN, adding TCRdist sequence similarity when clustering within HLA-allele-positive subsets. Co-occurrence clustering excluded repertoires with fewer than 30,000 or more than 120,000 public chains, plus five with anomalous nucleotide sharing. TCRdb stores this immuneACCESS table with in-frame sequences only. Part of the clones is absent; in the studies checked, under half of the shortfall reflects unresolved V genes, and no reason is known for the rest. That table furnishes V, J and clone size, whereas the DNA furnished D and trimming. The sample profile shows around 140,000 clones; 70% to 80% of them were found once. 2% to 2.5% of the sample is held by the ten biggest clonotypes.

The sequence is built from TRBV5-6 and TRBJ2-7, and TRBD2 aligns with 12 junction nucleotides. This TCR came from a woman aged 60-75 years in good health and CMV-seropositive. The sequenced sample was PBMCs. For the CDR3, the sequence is CASTPTSGSPEQYF. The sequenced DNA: TGTGCCAGCACCCCGACTAGCGGGAGTCCCGAGCAGTACTTC.